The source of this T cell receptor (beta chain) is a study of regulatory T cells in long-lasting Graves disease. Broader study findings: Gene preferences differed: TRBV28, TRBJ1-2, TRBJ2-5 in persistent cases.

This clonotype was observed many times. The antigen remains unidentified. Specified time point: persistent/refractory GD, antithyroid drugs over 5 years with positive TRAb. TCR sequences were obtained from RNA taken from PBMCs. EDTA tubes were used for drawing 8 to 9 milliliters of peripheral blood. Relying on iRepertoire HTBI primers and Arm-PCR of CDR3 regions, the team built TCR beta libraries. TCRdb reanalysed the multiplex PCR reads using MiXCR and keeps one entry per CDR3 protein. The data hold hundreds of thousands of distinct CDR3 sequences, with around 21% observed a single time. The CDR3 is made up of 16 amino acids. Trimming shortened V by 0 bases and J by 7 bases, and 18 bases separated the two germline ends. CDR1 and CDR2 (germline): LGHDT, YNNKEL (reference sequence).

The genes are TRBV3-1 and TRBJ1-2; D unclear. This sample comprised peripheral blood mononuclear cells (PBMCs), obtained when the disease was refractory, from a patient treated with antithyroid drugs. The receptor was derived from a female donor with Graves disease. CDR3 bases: TGTGCCAGCAGCCAAGATCCCGAGCGTCTAAGGATTGGCTACACCTTC. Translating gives CASSQDPERLRIGYTF.